Listed here are 22 T cell receptor beta chains from one sample, sequenced in a study of Ad26.COV2.S vaccination and SARS-CoV-2 variants. This sample's treatment: around 19 received Ad26.COV2.S at low or high dose, single or two shots; 5 received placebo; per-sample allocation not given. Sampling took place 63 days after the first vaccine or placebo injection. This table comes from immunoSEQ multiplex PCR, and its TCRdb copy is limited to in-frame clones, with some not included. The sample yields 380,000 or so clones, about 87% seen once. Specimen: peripheral blood, collected in a trial of Ad26.COV2.S vaccine versus placebo. Every receptor here comes from a person aged 18 to 59 who received the Ad26.COV2.S COVID-19 vaccine or a placebo.

A single count supports this clone. Other DNA variants within this sample encode the same CDR3. This sequence joins TRBV18 and TRBJ2-7, with D unresolved. The V gene lost 2 bases and the J gene lost 6 bases, with 17 bases spanning the gap. Germline CDR1 is KGHSH and CDR2 is LQKENI. The length of the CDR3 is 15 residues. The CDR3 loop is CASSPGTAQLSEQYF. The CDR3 DNA reads TGTGCCAGCTCACCAGGAACAGCACAGCTCTCCGAGCAGTACTTC.

This clone was observed once. The chain joins TRBV25-1 to TRBJ1-1, with D tentatively TRBD1 (5 bases). V shed 1 base and J shed 0 bases, with 9 bases lying between them. Germline values: CDR1 MGHDK, CDR2 SYGVNS. The CDR3 covers 15 residues. In DNA form, the CDR3 reads TGTGCCAGCAGTGAATCCGGGGCCATGAACACTGAAGCTTTCTTT. Translation gives CASSESGAMNTEAFF.

This chain links TRBV12-3 or TRBV12-4 with TRBJ1-2; D perhaps matches TRBD1 (6 bases). CDR3 length equals 13 residues. V was clipped by 7 bases and J by 8 bases, with 17 bases between them. CDR3 DNA sequence: TGTGCCAGCATGGGTTGGGGGGGCGAAGGCTACACCTTC. As protein: CASMGWGGEGYTF.

The V call is TRBV9, the J call TRBJ2-1; D might be TRBD1 (5 bases). In germline, CDR1 is SGDLS, CDR2 YYNGEE. V lost 2 bases, J lost 8 bases, and 14 bases lay in between. The CDR3 has 14 residues. The CDR3 DNA follows: TGTGCCAGCAGCGTTCTATCCCAGGGCTATGAGCAGTTCTTC. Protein sequence: CASSVLSQGYEQFF.

The table lists this clone with a count of one. The chain employs TRBV14 and TRBJ2-1; D ambiguous. This CDR3 has 15 amino acids. The V gene's germline CDR1 is SGHDN and CDR2 FVKESK. V lost 4 bases and J 10 bases, leaving 20 bases between the germline ends. CDR3 in amino acids: CASSPTGPIFQEQFF. CDR3 DNA sequence: TGTGCCAGCAGCCCCACCGGGCCTATTTTTCAGGAGCAGTTCTTC.

The rearrangement links TRBV7-2 to TRBJ2-1, with 11 bases matching TRBD2. The germline V gene encodes CDR1 SGHTA and CDR2 FQGNSA. Trimming cost V 4 bases and J 6 bases; bases outside gene matches: 5. The CDR3 runs 15 residues. The CDR3 loop reads CASSSTSGGTNEQFF. Here the CDR3 DNA reads TGTGCCAGCAGCTCTACTAGCGGGGGTACCAATGAGCAGTTCTTC.

This chain joins TRBV11-3 and TRBJ1-1, with D uncertain. Germline-derived CDR1 and CDR2 are SGHNT and YENEEA. V was pared by 5 bases and J by 3 bases, with 10 bases between. There are 13 residues in the CDR3. The DNA of the CDR3 is TGTGCCAGCAGCCCACAGTCCTACACTGAAGCTTTCTTT. Its translation: CASSPQSYTEAFF.

The V gene is TRBV10-3, the J gene TRBJ1-4; possible D gene TRBD1, 5 bases. V was trimmed by 8 bases and J by 3 bases, leaving 19 bases between them. CDR3 length equals 16 residues. CDR1 is ENHRY and CDR2 is SYGVKD in the germline V gene. The CDR3 DNA reads as TGTGCCATCGCACGGGGCGGCGAAACCTCTAATGAAAAACTGTTTTTT. Residues: CAIARGGETSNEKLFF.

The chain couples TRBV4-1 to TRBJ2-7; maybe TRBD1 (6 bases). V lost 0 bases and J 7 bases, leaving 22 bases between the germline ends. The CDR3 length is 17 residues. CDR1 is MGHRA, CDR2 YSYEKL, per germline. CDR3 DNA sequence: TGCGCCAGCAGCCAAGATCGGGCAGGGGACACGCTAGGAGAGCAGTACTTC. It specifies CASSQDRAGDTLGEQYF.

The CDR3 DNA reads TGTGCCAGCAGTTACAGAGACATTGGCAGACCTCCTTATGGCTACACCTTC. Its protein product is CASSYRDIGRPPYGYTF. The V gene is TRBV6-2 or TRBV6-3, the J gene TRBJ1-2; D ambiguous. Germline V gives CDR1 MNHEY, CDR2 SVGEGT. This CDR3 has 17 amino acids. V was pared by 2 bases and J by 5 bases, with 21 bases between.

The genes are TRBV18 and TRBJ1-1; D unresolved. V was trimmed by 3 bases and J by 10 bases, leaving 9 bases between them. Germline assignment: CDR1 KGHSH and CDR2 LQKENI. The CDR3 is 11 residues long. CDR3 nucleotides: TGTGCCAGCTCACCGGAAAGGGCAGCTTTCTTT. Its protein product is CASSPERAAFF. Using reference TRBV18 and TRBJ1-1 for the parts outside the CDR3, the full variable domain is NAGVMQNPRHLVRRRGQEARLRCSPMKGHSHVYWYRQLPEEGLKFMVYLQKENIIDESGMPKERFSAEFPKEGPSILRIQQVVRGDSAAYFCASSPERAAFFGQGTRLTVV.

The gene calls are TRBV10-3 and TRBJ1-2, with TRBD1 identical over 9 bases. In germline, CDR1 is ENHRY, CDR2 SYGVKD. Unmatched junction bases numbered 5, after V lost 0 bases and J lost 0 bases. CDR3 length: 17 residues. In DNA, the CDR3 is TGTGCCATCAGTGAGTCTTCGACAGGGGGGACTAACTATGGCTACACCTTC. Protein product: CAISESSTGGTNYGYTF.

This sequence joins TRBV5-4 and TRBJ1-1; TRBD1 matches at 9 bases. The CDR3 consists of 18 residues. Per the germline V gene, CDR1 is SGHNT and CDR2 is YYREEE (reference sequence). V was clipped by 2 bases and J by 2 bases; unmatched bases: 13. The chain's CDR3 is CASSFQRDRVRLNTEAFF. The DNA of the CDR3 is TGTGCCAGCAGCTTCCAGCGGGACAGGGTCAGGCTTAACACTGAAGCTTTCTTT. The variable domain in full, with the rest retrieved from reference TRBV5-4 and TRBJ1-1, is ETGVTQSPTHLIKTRGQQVTLRCSSQSGHNTVSWYQQALGQGPQFIFQYYREEENGRGNFPPRFSGLQFPNYSSELNVNALELDDSALYLCASSFQRDRVRLNTEAFFGQGTRLTVV.

The chain carries TRBV30 and TRBJ2-5; D may be TRBD2 (6 bases). This CDR3 is 14 amino acids long. Germline V gives CDR1 GTSNPN, CDR2 SVGIG (reference sequence). V was pared by 3 bases and J by 3 bases, with 14 bases between. CDR3 sequence reads: CAWRRQAGKETQYF. The CDR3 nucleotides are TGTGCCTGGAGGAGACAAGCGGGCAAAGAGACCCAGTACTTC.

The CDR3 bases are TGTGCCATCAGTGGTTTCGACAGGGGAAACACCGGGGAGCTGTTTTTT. This sequence encodes CAISGFDRGNTGELFF. The rearrangement links TRBV10-3 to TRBJ2-2, with 8 bases that match TRBD1. The junction had 6 bases not matched to a gene; V was cut back by 4 bases and J by 2 bases. CDR3 length equals 16 residues. In germline, CDR1 is ENHRY, CDR2 SYGVKD.

The chain combines TRBV20-1 with TRBJ1-1; tentative D call: TRBD1 (5 bases). Germline lookup yields CDR1 DFQATT and CDR2 SNEGSKA (reference sequence). Trimming removed 5 bases at V and 3 bases at J, with 7 bases between. This CDR3 region has 11 residues. The CDR3 DNA is TGCAGTGCTGCGGGGCACACTGAAGCTTTCTTT. This sequence encodes CSAAGHTEAFF.

This sequence joins TRBV4-2 and TRBJ1-2, with a tentative D call TRBD1 (5 bases). Per the germline V gene, CDR1 is LGHNA and CDR2 is YNFKEQ. V dropped 1 base and J dropped 5 bases, with 8 bases sitting between them. The CDR3 totals 13 residues. CDR3 in amino acids: CASSQADSYGYTF. The CDR3 coding sequence is TGTGCCAGCAGCCAAGCCGACAGTTATGGCTACACCTTC.

This chain uses TRBV30 with TRBJ2-3, with D perhaps matching TRBD1 (6 bases). Trimming removed 4 bases from V and 1 base from J, with 6 bases in between. This CDR3 spans 12 amino acids. The V gene's germline CDR1 is GTSNPN and CDR2 SVGIG (reference sequence). Here the CDR3 reads CAWTGGTDTQYF. The CDR3, as DNA: TGTGCCTGGACAGGGGGCACAGATACGCAGTATTTT.

The gene calls are TRBV4-2 and TRBJ1-2, with 8 bases matching TRBD1. CDR1 is LGHNA and CDR2 is YNFKEQ in the germline V gene. J lost 4 bases, V lost 6 bases, and 7 bases had no gene match. The CDR3 extends over 14 amino acids. CDR3 protein: CASRPTGGTYGYTF. CDR3 coding DNA: TGTGCCAGCAGACCTACAGGGGGTACCTATGGCTACACCTTC.

This clone was observed a handful of times. The CDR3 here is CASSSHSGTYEQYF. CDR3 bases: TGTGCCAGCAGCAGCCACTCCGGGACATACGAGCAGTACTTC. The chain is built from TRBV9 and TRBJ2-7; a possible D gene is TRBD1 (6 bases). The CDR3 runs to 14 residues. CDR1 is SGDLS and CDR2 is YYNGEE in the germline V gene. Trimming shortened V by 4 bases and J by 4 bases, and 15 bases separated the two germline ends.

The chain links TRBV7-2 to TRBJ2-7; 11 nucleotides line up with TRBD1. The CDR3 has 14 amino acids. Unmatched junction bases numbered 6, after V lost 5 bases and J lost 6 bases. Germline V gives CDR1 SGHTA, CDR2 FQGNSA. The CDR3 protein is CASSPSGTGGEQYF. CDR3 DNA sequence: TGTGCCAGCAGCCCATCCGGGACAGGGGGCGAGCAGTACTTC.

The chain has TRBV7-8 and TRBJ1-1, with D possibly being TRBD1 (6 bases). Trimming shortened V by 0 bases and J by 6 bases, and 8 bases separated the two germline ends. Germline loops: CDR1 SGHVS, CDR2 FQNEAQ. The CDR3 is made up of 13 amino acids. Written as DNA, the CDR3 is TGTGCCAGCAGCTTAGCGAGGACAGCTGAAGCTTTCTTT. Amino acids: CASSLARTAEAFF.